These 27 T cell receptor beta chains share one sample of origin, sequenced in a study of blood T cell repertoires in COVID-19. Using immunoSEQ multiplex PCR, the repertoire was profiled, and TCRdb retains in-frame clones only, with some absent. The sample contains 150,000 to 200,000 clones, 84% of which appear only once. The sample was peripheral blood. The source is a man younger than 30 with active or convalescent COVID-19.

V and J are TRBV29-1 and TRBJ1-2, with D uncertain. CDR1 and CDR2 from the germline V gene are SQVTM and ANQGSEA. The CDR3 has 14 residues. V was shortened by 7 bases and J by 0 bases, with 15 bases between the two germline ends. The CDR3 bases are TGCAGCGCTGGCTCTATGATTACTAACTATGGCTACACCTTC. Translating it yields CSAGSMITNYGYTF.

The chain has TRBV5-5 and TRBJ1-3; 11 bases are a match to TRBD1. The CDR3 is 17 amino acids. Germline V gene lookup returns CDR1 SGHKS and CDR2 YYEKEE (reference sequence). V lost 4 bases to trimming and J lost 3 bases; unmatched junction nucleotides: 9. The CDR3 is CASSGQGAGAGGNTIYF. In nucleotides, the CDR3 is TGTGCCAGCAGCGGACAGGGGGCAGGGGCTGGTGGAAACACCATATATTTT. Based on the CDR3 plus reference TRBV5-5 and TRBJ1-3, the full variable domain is DAGVTQSPTHLIKTRGQQVTLRCSPISGHKSVSWYQQVLGQGPQFIFQYYEKEERGRGNFPDRFSARQFPNYSSELNVNALLLGDSALYLCASSGQGAGAGGNTIYFGEGSWLTVV.

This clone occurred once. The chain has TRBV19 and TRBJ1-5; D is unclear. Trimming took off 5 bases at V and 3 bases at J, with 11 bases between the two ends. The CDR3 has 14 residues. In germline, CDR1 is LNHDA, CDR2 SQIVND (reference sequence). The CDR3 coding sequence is TGTGCCAGTAGTGAACAGAGTTCCAATCAGCCCCAGCATTTT. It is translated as CASSEQSSNQPQHF.

In DNA form, the CDR3 reads TGCAGTGCTAGTTGGTGGAGCTCCTACAATGAGCAGTTCTTC. Amino acids: CSASWWSSYNEQFF. The chain recombines TRBV20-1 with TRBJ2-1, with no clear D. The V gene's germline CDR1 is DFQATT and CDR2 SNEGSKA (reference sequence). This CDR3 comprises 14 residues. Trimming took off 3 bases at V and 0 bases at J, with 9 bases between the two ends.

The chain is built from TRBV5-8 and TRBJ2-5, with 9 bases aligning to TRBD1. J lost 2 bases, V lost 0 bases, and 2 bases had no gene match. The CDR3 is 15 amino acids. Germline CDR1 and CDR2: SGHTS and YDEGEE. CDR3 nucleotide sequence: TGTGCCAGCAGCTTGGGGACAGGGGTTCAAGAGACCCAGTACTTC. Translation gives CASSLGTGVQETQYF.

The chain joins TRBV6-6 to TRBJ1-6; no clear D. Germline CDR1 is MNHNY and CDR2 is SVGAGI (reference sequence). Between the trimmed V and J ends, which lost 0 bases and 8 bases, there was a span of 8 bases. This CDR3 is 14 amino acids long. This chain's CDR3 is CASSYSMGYSPLHF. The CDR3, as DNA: TGTGCCAGCAGTTACTCGATGGGCTATTCACCCCTCCACTTT.

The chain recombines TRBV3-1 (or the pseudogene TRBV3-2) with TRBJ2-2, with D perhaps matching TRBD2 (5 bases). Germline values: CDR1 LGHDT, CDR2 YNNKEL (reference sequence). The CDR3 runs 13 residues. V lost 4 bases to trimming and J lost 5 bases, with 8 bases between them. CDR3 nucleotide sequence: TGTGCCAGCAGCCCCACGGGGACCGGGGAGCTGTTTTTT. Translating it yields CASSPTGTGELFF.

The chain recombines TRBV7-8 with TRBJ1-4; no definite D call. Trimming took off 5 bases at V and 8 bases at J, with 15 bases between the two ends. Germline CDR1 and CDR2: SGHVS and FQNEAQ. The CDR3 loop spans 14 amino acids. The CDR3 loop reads CASSADPLGEKLFF. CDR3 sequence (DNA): TGTGCCAGCAGCGCTGACCCCTTGGGCGAAAAACTGTTTTTT.

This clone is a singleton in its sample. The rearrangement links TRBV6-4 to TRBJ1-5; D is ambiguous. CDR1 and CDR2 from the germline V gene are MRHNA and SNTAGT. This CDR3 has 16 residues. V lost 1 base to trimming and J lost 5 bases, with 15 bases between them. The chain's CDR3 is CASSDCVSVPDQPQHF. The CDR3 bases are TGTGCCAGCAGTGACTGTGTCAGCGTTCCCGATCAGCCCCAGCATTTT.

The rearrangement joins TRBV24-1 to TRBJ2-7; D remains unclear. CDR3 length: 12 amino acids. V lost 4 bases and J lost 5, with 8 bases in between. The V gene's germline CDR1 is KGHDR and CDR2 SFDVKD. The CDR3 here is CATSEVLDEQYF. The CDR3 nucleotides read TGTGCCACCAGTGAGGTTTTAGACGAGCAGTACTTC.

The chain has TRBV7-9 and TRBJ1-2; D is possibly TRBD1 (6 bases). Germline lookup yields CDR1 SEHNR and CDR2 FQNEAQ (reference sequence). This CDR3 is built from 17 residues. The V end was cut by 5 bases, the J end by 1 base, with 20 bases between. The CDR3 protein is CASSRIRAGASNYGYTF. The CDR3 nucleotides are TGTGCCAGCAGCCGTATACGGGCAGGGGCTAGTAACTATGGCTACACCTTC.

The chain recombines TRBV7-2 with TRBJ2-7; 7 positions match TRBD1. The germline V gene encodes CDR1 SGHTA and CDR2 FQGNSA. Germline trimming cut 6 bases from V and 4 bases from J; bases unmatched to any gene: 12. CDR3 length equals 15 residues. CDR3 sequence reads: CASSISPGQFYEQYF. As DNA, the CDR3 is TGTGCCAGCAGTATATCACCGGGACAGTTTTACGAGCAGTACTTC.

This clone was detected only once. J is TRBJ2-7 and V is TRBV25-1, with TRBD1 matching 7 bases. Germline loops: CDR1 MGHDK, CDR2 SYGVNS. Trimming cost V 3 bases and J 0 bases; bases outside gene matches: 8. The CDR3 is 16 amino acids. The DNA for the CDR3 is TGTGCCAGCAGTGACCTATTTAGGACAGGCTCCTACGAGCAGTACTTC. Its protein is CASSDLFRTGSYEQYF.

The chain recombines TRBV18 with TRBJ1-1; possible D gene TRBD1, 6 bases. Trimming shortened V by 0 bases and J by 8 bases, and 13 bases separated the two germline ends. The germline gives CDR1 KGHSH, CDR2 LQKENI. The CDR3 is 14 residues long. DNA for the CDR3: TGTGCCAGCTCACCACCGGGCCAGGGGTTGGAAGCTTTCTTT. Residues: CASSPPGQGLEAFF.

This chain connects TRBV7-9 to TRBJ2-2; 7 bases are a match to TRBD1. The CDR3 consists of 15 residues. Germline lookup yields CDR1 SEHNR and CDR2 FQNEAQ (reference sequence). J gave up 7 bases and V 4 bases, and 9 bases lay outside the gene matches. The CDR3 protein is CASSSHRGVGGELFF. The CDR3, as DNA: TGTGCCAGCAGCTCCCACAGGGGCGTCGGCGGGGAGCTGTTTTTT.

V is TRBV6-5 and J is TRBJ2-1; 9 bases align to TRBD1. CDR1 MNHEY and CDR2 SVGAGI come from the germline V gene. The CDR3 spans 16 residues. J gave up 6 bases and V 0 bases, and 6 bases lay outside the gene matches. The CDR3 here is CASSYSYRGLINEQFF. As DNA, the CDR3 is TGTGCCAGCAGTTACTCGTACAGGGGGCTCATCAATGAGCAGTTCTTC.

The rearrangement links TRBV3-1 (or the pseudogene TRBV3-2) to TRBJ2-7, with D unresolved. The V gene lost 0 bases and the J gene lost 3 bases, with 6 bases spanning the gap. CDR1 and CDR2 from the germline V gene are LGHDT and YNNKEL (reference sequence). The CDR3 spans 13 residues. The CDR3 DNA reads TGTGCCAGCAGCCAAGACAGACACTACGAGCAGTACTTC. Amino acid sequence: CASSQDRHYEQYF.

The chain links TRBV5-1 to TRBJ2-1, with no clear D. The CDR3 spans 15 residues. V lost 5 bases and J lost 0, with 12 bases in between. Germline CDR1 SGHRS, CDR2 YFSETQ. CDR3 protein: CASSPQPSSYNEQFF. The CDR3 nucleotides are TGCGCCAGCAGTCCACAGCCAAGCTCCTACAATGAGCAGTTCTTC.

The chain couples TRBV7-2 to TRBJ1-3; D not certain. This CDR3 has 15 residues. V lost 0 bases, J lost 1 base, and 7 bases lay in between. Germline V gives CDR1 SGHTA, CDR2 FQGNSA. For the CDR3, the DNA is TGTGCCAGCAGCTTAGCACTCGGTTCTGGAAACACCATATATTTT. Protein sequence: CASSLALGSGNTIYF.

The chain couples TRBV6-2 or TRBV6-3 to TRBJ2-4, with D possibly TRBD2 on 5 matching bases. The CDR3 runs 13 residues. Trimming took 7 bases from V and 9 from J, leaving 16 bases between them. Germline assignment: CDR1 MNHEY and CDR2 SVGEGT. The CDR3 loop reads CASTPQPEGIQYF. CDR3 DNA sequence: TGTGCCAGCACCCCACAACCCGAGGGCATTCAGTACTTC.

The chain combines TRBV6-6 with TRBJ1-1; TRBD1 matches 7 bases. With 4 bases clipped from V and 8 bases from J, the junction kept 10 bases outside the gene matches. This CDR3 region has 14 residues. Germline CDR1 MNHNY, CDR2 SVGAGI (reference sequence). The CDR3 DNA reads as TGTGCCAGCAGTTCCGGACAGGTTGAACGGGAAGCTTTCTTT. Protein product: CASSSGQVEREAFF.

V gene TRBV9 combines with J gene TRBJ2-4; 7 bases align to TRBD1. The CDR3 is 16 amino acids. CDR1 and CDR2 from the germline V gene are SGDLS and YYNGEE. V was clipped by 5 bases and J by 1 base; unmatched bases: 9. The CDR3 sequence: CASSRDRVGAKNIQYF. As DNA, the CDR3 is TGTGCCAGCAGTCGCGACAGGGTGGGGGCCAAAAACATTCAGTACTTC.

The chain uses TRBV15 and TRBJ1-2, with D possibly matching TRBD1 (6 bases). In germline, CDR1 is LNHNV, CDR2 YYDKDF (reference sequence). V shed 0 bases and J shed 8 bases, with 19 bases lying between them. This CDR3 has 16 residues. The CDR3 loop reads CATSRDSGTILRGYTF. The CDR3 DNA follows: TGTGCCACCAGCAGAGATAGTGGGACAATATTGCGAGGCTACACCTTC.

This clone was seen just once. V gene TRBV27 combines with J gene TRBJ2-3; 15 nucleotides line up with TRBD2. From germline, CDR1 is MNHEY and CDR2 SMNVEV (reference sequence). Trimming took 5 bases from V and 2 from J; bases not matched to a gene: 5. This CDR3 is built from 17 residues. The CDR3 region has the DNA TGTGCCAGCAGTAGGGGACTAGCGGGAGGTGTCACAGATACGCAGTATTTT. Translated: CASSRGLAGGVTDTQYF.

The CDR3 bases are TGTGCCAGCAGCTCTCGACTAGCGGGAGGGGTAGACACCGGGGAGCTGTTTTTT. Protein: CASSSRLAGGVDTGELFF. V gene TRBV11-3 combines with J gene TRBJ2-2; TRBD2 aligns across 14 bases. The J segment lost 3 bases and the V segment lost 4 bases, leaving 7 bases of the junction unmatched. The germline CDR1 and CDR2 sequences are SGHNT and YENEEA. The CDR3 covers 18 residues.

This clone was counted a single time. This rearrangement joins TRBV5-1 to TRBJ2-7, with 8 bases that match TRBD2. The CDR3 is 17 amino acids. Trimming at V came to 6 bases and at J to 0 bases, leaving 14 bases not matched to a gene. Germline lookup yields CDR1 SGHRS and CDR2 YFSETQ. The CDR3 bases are TGCGCCAGCAAGGGGCACAATGGTAGCGGGGCCTCCTACGAGCAGTACTTC. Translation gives CASKGHNGSGASYEQYF.

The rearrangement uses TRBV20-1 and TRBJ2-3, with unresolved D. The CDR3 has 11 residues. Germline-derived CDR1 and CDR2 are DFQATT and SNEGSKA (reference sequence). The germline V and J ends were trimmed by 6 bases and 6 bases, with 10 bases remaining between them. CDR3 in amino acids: CSAASEDTQYF. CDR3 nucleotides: TGCAGTGCCGCCTCCGAGGATACGCAGTATTTT.